Below are 27 T cell receptor beta chains sequenced from a single sample in a study of Ad26.COV2.S vaccination and SARS-CoV-2 variants. Sequencing used immunoSEQ multiplex PCR; TCRdb keeps in-frame clones, though not all of them. The data show some 270,000 clones, with around 88% seen just once and less than 3.5% held by the top ten. Stated treatment: some 20 received Ad26.COV2.S at low or high dose, single or two shots; 5 received placebo; per-sample allocation not given. On day 63 after the first injection, vaccine and placebo recipients gave samples. Specimen: peripheral blood, collected in a trial of Ad26.COV2.S vaccine versus placebo. The receptors come from a person aged 18-65 years who received the Ad26.COV2.S COVID-19 vaccine or a placebo.

This chain connects TRBV6-2 or TRBV6-3 to TRBJ2-3, with TRBD1 matching over 10 bases. The germline V gene encodes CDR1 MNHEY and CDR2 SVGEGT. J was trimmed by 6 bases and V by 8 bases; bases with no gene match: 5. This CDR3 contains 13 residues. CDR3 loop: CASRWTGGDTQYF. In DNA form, the CDR3 reads TGTGCCAGCCGTTGGACAGGGGGGGATACGCAGTATTTT.

The chain couples TRBV6-2 or TRBV6-3 to TRBJ1-1, with D possibly being TRBD1 (5 bases). CDR1 is MNHEY and CDR2 is SVGEGT in the germline V gene. The CDR3 is 15 amino acids. V lost 0 bases, J lost 3 bases, and 11 bases lay in between. CDR3 nucleotides: TGTGCCAGCAGTTACTCGTTCCGGGGGGACACTGAAGCTTTCTTT. Amino acids: CASSYSFRGDTEAFF.

The genes are TRBV27 and TRBJ1-2, with 7 bases matching TRBD1. V lost 5 bases, J lost 4 bases, and 7 bases stayed unmatched. The CDR3 is 14 residues long. Germline values: CDR1 MNHEY, CDR2 SMNVEV (reference sequence). The CDR3, as DNA: TGTGCCAGCAGTGCGGACAGGACCCTCTATGGCTACACCTTC. It encodes CASSADRTLYGYTF.

The chain links TRBV6-2 or TRBV6-3 to TRBJ2-7; D perhaps matches TRBD1 (6 bases). The CDR3 consists of 14 residues. V dropped 4 bases and J dropped 4 bases, with 14 bases sitting between them. Germline V gene sequence: CDR1 MNHEY, CDR2 SVGEGT. CDR3 amino acids: CASSWTAPAYEQYV. The CDR3 DNA is TGTGCCAGCAGTTGGACAGCACCTGCTTACGAGCAGTACGTC.

The chain recombines TRBV7-3 with TRBJ2-1, with D unclear. Trimming removed 9 bases at V and 7 bases at J, with 16 bases between. This CDR3 is built from 13 residues. CDR1 is SGHTA and CDR2 is FQGTGA in the germline V gene. This chain's CDR3 is CASSPYVANEQFF. The DNA of the CDR3 is TGTGCCAGTAGTCCCTACGTGGCGAATGAGCAGTTCTTC. Looking up the rest from reference TRBV7-3 and TRBJ2-1 gives the full variable domain: GAGVSQTPSNKVTEKGKYVELRCDPISGHTALYWYRQSLGQGPEFLIYFQGTGAADDSGLPNDRFFAVRPEGSVSTLKIQRTERGDSAVYLCASSPYVANEQFFGPGTRLTVL.

The V call is TRBV4-3, the J call TRBJ1-1, with D unclear. From germline, CDR1 is LGHNA and CDR2 YSLEER. V shed 3 bases and J shed 10 bases, with 12 bases lying between them. The CDR3 contains 12 residues. The CDR3 reads CASSHPGLPAFF. The CDR3 DNA is TGCGCCAGCAGCCACCCGGGCCTCCCAGCTTTCTTT.

This chain uses TRBV23-1 with TRBJ2-2; no reliable D call. TRBV23-1 is labeled an ORF, and its function is uncertain. This CDR3 is built from 15 residues. V lost 11 bases and J lost 0, with 16 bases in between. The CDR3 spells CACKTEPTNTGELFF. The CDR3 DNA reads TGCGCCTGCAAGACGGAGCCCACGAACACCGGGGAGCTGTTTTTT.

The J gene is TRBJ2-1, the V gene TRBV11-1; D ambiguous. V lost 1 base, J lost 9 bases, and 7 bases lay in between. Germline CDR1 is SGHAT and CDR2 is FQDESV (reference sequence). This CDR3 spans 12 amino acids. The CDR3 region has the DNA TGTGCCAGCAGCTTAGACGGTACTGAGCAGTTCTTC. It translates to CASSLDGTEQFF.

The V and J genes are TRBV19 and TRBJ2-7, with D unresolved. The V end lost 7 bases, the J end lost 5 bases, and 27 bases lay between the germline ends. Germline CDR1 LNHDA, CDR2 SQIVND (reference sequence). The CDR3 loop spans 17 amino acids. The CDR3 spells CASTPRMRLGDGDEQYF. The CDR3 DNA reads TGTGCCAGTACCCCGCGGATGAGGCTAGGAGACGGCGACGAGCAGTACTTC.

V and J are TRBV7-2 and TRBJ1-6; no definite D call. The CDR3 is 17 amino acids. Per germline, CDR1 SGHTA and CDR2 FQGNSA. V was cut by 2 bases and J by 9 bases, with 20 bases left in between. The DNA of the CDR3 is TGTGCCAGCAGCTTATTTCGTTTTTCGGGTAGGAGTTCACCCCTCCACTTT. Its protein is CASSLFRFSGRSSPLHF.

The chain carries TRBV7-6 and TRBJ2-3, with a weak D call TRBD1 (6 bases). Trimming left V 3 bases short and J 2 bases short, with 12 bases between. CDR1 is SGHVS and CDR2 is FNYEAQ in the germline V gene. This CDR3 has 15 amino acids. The CDR3 coding sequence is TGTGCCAGCAGCTTGCTGCACAGGGACACAGATACGCAGTATTTT. It yields the protein CASSLLHRDTDTQYF. Full variable domain (outside the CDR3, taken from reference TRBV7-6 and TRBJ2-3): GAGVSQSPRYKVTKRGQDVALRCDPISGHVSLYWYRQALGQGPEFLTYFNYEAQQDKSGLPNDRFSAERPEGSISTLTIQRTEQRDSAMYRCASSLLHRDTDTQYFGPGTRLTVL.

This clone was counted a single time. The V gene is TRBV5-4, the J gene TRBJ1-2, with D possibly being TRBD1 (6 bases). V was clipped by 1 base and J by 7 bases, with 11 bases between them. Germline lookup yields CDR1 SGHNT and CDR2 YYREEE (reference sequence). The CDR3 sequence is 13 residues long. The CDR3 sequence is CASSLKQGFGYTF. The CDR3 DNA follows: TGTGCCAGCAGCTTGAAACAGGGTTTTGGCTACACCTTC.

The chain is built from TRBV6-6 and TRBJ1-1; D unclear. In germline, CDR1 is MNHNY, CDR2 SVGAGI (reference sequence). The CDR3 totals 12 residues. V was cut by 7 bases and J by 2 bases, with 8 bases left in between. The CDR3 nucleotides are TGTGCCAGCAAGCCCACTAACACTGAAGCTTTCTTT. It specifies CASKPTNTEAFF.

This clone was recorded once. This specimen includes other DNA sequences encoding the same CDR3. The chain is built from TRBV6-4 and TRBJ1-1; D is possibly TRBD1 (6 bases). CDR1 and CDR2 (germline): MRHNA, SNTAGT. The CDR3 length is 13 residues. Trimming took off 6 bases at V and 2 bases at J, with 10 bases between the two ends. The CDR3 protein is CASSAQGNTEAFF. The CDR3 bases are TGTGCCAGCAGCGCACAGGGTAACACTGAAGCTTTCTTT.

The chain is built from TRBV5-5 and TRBJ1-1; 8 nucleotides align to TRBD1. Germline lookup yields CDR1 SGHKS and CDR2 YYEKEE (reference sequence). J was trimmed by 1 base and V by 8 bases; bases with no gene match: 10. This CDR3 is 15 amino acids long. The CDR3 DNA sequence: TGTGCCAGTAGTGCTAAACAGGGGGGGAACACTGAAGCTTTCTTT. Its translation: CASSAKQGGNTEAFF.

The chain has TRBV30 and TRBJ1-4, with D hard to call. This CDR3 is built from 14 residues. With 6 bases removed from V and 3 bases from J, the gap between germline ends came to 14 bases. CDR1 GTSNPN and CDR2 SVGIG come from the germline V gene (reference sequence). CDR3 sequence reads: CACPGRQANEKLFF. For the CDR3, the DNA is TGTGCCTGTCCCGGGAGGCAGGCTAATGAAAAACTGTTTTTT.

This chain joins TRBV5-4 and TRBJ1-2; 7 bases map to TRBD1. With V trimmed by 1 base and J by 7 bases, 10 bases remained unmatched. Germline V lookup: CDR1 SGHNT, CDR2 YYREEE (reference sequence). This CDR3 has 15 residues. The CDR3 bases are TGTGCCAGCAGCTTGCCCCCGGACAGGTCCGGTGGCTACACCTTC. The encoded protein is CASSLPPDRSGGYTF.

The chain is built from TRBV7-8 and TRBJ1-4; 8 bases are a match to TRBD1. The ends lost 2 bases at V and 3 bases at J; junction bases unmatched: 14. Per germline, CDR1 SGHVS and CDR2 FQNEAQ. CDR3 size: 19 residues. CDR3 sequence reads: CASSLIHRGKVFANEKLFF. The CDR3 coding sequence is TGTGCCAGCAGCTTAATCCACAGGGGGAAGGTATTCGCTAATGAAAAACTGTTTTTT. Based on the CDR3 plus reference TRBV7-8 and TRBJ1-4, the full variable domain is GAGVSQSPRYKVAKRGQDVALRCDPISGHVSLFWYQQALGQGPEFLTYFQNEAQLDKSGLPSDRFFAERPEGSVSTLKIQRTQQEDSAVYLCASSLIHRGKVFANEKLFFGSGTQLSVL.

The rearrangement joins TRBV7-9 to TRBJ1-1, with D possibly matching TRBD1 (5 bases). The CDR3 covers 14 residues. Germline V gene sequence: CDR1 SEHNR, CDR2 FQNEAQ (reference sequence). Trimming cost V 6 bases and J 5 bases, with 16 bases left between them. The CDR3 sequence: CASRSPGGRTEAFF. The CDR3 nucleotides read TGTGCCAGCAGAAGTCCGGGGGGAAGGACTGAAGCTTTCTTT.

J is TRBJ2-3 and V is TRBV15; D ambiguous. This CDR3 comprises 14 residues. V lost 1 base, J lost 7 bases, and 12 bases lay in between. CDR1 is LNHNV, CDR2 YYDKDF, per germline (reference sequence). The CDR3: CATSRAFKQNTQYF. The CDR3 nucleotides are TGTGCCACCAGCAGAGCGTTTAAGCAAAATACGCAGTATTTT. The full variable domain, rest sourced from reference TRBV15 and TRBJ2-3, is DAMVIQNPRYQVTQFGKPVTLSCSQTLNHNVMYWYQQKSSQAPKLLFHYYDKDFNNEADTPDNFQSRRPNTSFCFLDIRSPGLGDTAMYLCATSRAFKQNTQYFGPGTRLTVL.

This chain's CDR3 is CASSGHSGRGLYNEQFF. CDR3 in DNA: TGTGCCAGCAGCGGACATAGCGGGAGGGGCCTCTACAATGAGCAGTTCTTC. V usage is TRBV9 and J usage is TRBJ2-1; 11 bases map to TRBD2. In germline, CDR1 is SGDLS, CDR2 YYNGEE. V lost 3 bases and J lost 3; bases outside the gene matches: 8. This CDR3 is built from 17 residues. Looking up the rest from reference TRBV9 and TRBJ2-1 gives the full variable domain: DSGVTQTPKHLITATGQRVTLRCSPRSGDLSVYWYQQSLDQGLQFLIQYYNGEERAKGNILERFSAQQFPDLHSELNLSSLELGDSALYFCASSGHSGRGLYNEQFFGPGTRLTVL.

The chain combines TRBV7-3 with TRBJ2-1, with 10 bases that match TRBD2. The germline gives CDR1 SGHTA, CDR2 FQGTGA. V dropped 2 bases and J dropped 4; count of bases not matched to a gene: 17. The CDR3 totals 20 residues. In DNA form, the CDR3 reads TGTGCCAGCAGCTTACTTCCCTCCATACCCCGAGCGGGAGGGTACAATGAGCAGTTCTTC. This sequence encodes CASSLLPSIPRAGGYNEQFF.

This clone came up many times. The J gene is TRBJ2-7, the V gene TRBV23-1; D is ambiguous. TRBV23-1 is designated an ORF whose function remains uncertain. Trimming took off 1 base at V and 2 bases at J, with 6 bases between the two ends. This CDR3 spans 13 amino acids. The CDR3 reads CASSQYYPYEQYV. The CDR3 coding sequence is TGCGCCAGCAGTCAATATTACCCCTACGAGCAGTACGTC.

The chain is built from TRBV9 and TRBJ2-3; the D gene is possibly TRBD1 (6 bases). The CDR3 has 15 amino acids. Germline values: CDR1 SGDLS, CDR2 YYNGEE. V lost 1 base, J lost 3 bases, and 12 bases lay in between. The CDR3 nucleotides read TGTGCCAGCAGCGTAAAGCTAGGGGGTACAGATACGCAGTATTTT. It yields the protein CASSVKLGGTDTQYF. Full variable domain (remainder filled in from reference TRBV9 and TRBJ2-3): DSGVTQTPKHLITATGQRVTLRCSPRSGDLSVYWYQQSLDQGLQFLIQYYNGEERAKGNILERFSAQQFPDLHSELNLSSLELGDSALYFCASSVKLGGTDTQYFGPGTRLTVL.

The J gene is TRBJ2-3, the V gene TRBV5-1, with a possible D match to TRBD2 (5 bases). The V end lost 4 bases, the J end lost 0 bases, and 9 bases lay between the germline ends. In germline, CDR1 is SGHRS, CDR2 YFSETQ. The CDR3 runs to 14 residues. DNA for the CDR3: TGCGCCAGCAGCCCCGGGATCAGCACAGATACGCAGTATTTT. Translation: CASSPGISTDTQYF.

The chain carries TRBV30 and TRBJ1-3; weak D call: TRBD1 (5 bases). Per germline, CDR1 GTSNPN and CDR2 SVGIG (reference sequence). This CDR3 spans 13 amino acids. V was clipped by 4 bases and J by 7 bases, with 14 bases between them. In DNA form, the CDR3 reads TGTGCCTGGATAAGCCCGCAGGGCAACACCATATATTTT. Protein: CAWISPQGNTIYF.

The chain carries TRBV6-7 and TRBJ1-2, with D possibly matching TRBD1 (5 bases). TRBV6-7 counts as an open reading frame of uncertain function. Trimming removed 4 bases at V and 3 bases at J, with 15 bases between. The CDR3 is 15 residues long. The CDR3 loop is CASSLPPDSHYGYTF. For the CDR3, the DNA is TGTGCCAGCAGTTTACCTCCTGACAGTCACTATGGCTACACCTTC.